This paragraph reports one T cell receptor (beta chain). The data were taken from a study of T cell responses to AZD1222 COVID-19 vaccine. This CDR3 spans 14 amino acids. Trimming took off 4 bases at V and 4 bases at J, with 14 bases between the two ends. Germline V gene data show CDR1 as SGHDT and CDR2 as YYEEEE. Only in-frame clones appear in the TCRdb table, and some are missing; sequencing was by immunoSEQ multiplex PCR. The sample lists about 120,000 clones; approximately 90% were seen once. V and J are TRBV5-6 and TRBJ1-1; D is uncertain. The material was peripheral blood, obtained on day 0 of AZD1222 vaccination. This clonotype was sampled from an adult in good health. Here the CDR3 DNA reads TGTGCCAGCAGCGGCCCCGGAGGACCCACTGAAGCTTTCTTT. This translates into CASSGPGGPTEAFF.